A selection of T cell receptor beta chains follows, all from one sample in a study of shared clonotypes between healthy human individuals. Assay: immunoSEQ multiplex PCR; the TCRdb copy retains only in-frame clones and omits some. This table holds just over 2,000,000 clones, 85% to 95% found once. The sequenced material came from naive CD4+ T cells sorted from blood. All receptors come from a man aged 18-30 years in good health. CDR3s include the opening cysteine and the closing phenylalanine or tryptophan. The order of the fields is V gene, J gene, D gene, CDR3 length, clone size, CDR3 DNA, CDR3 protein. The D gene is left open where the match is weak. Size is omitted from some rows. Given values are once, few, many or a class for expanded clones.

v_gene: TRBV30; j_gene: TRBJ1-2; d_gene: -; len: 15; abundance: -; CDR3nt: TGTGCCTGGAGTGTACGTAAGGGCGCTAACTATGGCTACACCTTC; CDR3aa: CAWSVRKGANYGYTF
v_gene: TRBV4-1; j_gene: TRBJ2-1; d_gene: -; len: 17; abundance: once; CDR3nt: TGCGCCAGCAGCCAAGATCAGGGCGGGGGCGCCTACAATGAGCAGTTCTTC; CDR3aa: CASSQDQGGGAYNEQFF
v_gene: TRBV7-2; j_gene: TRBJ2-6; d_gene: -; len: 13; abundance: -; CDR3nt: TGTGCCAGCAGCCCCAGTGGGGCCAACGTCCTGACTTTC; CDR3aa: CASSPSGANVLTF
v_gene: TRBV9; j_gene: TRBJ2-3; d_gene: TRBD2; len: 16; abundance: -; CDR3nt: TGTGCCAGCAGCGTAGGTAGGGGACTAGCGACAGATACGCAGTATTTT; CDR3aa: CASSVGRGLATDTQYF
v_gene: TRBV2; j_gene: TRBJ1-3; d_gene: -; len: 13; abundance: once; CDR3nt: TGTGCCAGCACAGGCGAATCTGGAAACACCATATATTTT; CDR3aa: CASTGESGNTIYF
v_gene: TRBV6-5; j_gene: TRBJ2-1; d_gene: TRBD2; len: 15; abundance: -; CDR3nt: TGTGCCAGCAGTTACCCGGGACTAGGCCTCAATGAGCAGTTCTTC; CDR3aa: CASSYPGLGLNEQFF
v_gene: TRBV2; j_gene: TRBJ1-6; d_gene: -; len: 13; abundance: -; CDR3nt: TGTGCCAGCACAGGGCTTGATAATTCACCCCTCCACTTT; CDR3aa: CASTGLDNSPLHF
v_gene: TRBV28; j_gene: TRBJ1-1; d_gene: -; len: 14; abundance: -; CDR3nt: TGTGCCAGCAGTTTAACACAGGTGAACACTGAAGCTTTCTTT; CDR3aa: CASSLTQVNTEAFF
v_gene: TRBV2; j_gene: TRBJ1-5; d_gene: -; len: 14; abundance: once; CDR3nt: TGTGCCAGCAGCGCTCAGGGACTTAAGGAGCCCCAGCATTTT; CDR3aa: CASSAQGLKEPQHF
v_gene: TRBV28; j_gene: TRBJ2-2; d_gene: -; len: 13; abundance: few; CDR3nt: TGTGCCACCTCGGACGGGAACACCGGGGAGCTGTTTTTT; CDR3aa: CATSDGNTGELFF
v_gene: TRBV5-1; j_gene: TRBJ2-7; d_gene: -; len: 15; abundance: -; CDR3nt: TGCGCCAGCAGCACCACAGGGAGTGGGGAATACGAGCAGTACTTC; CDR3aa: CASSTTGSGEYEQYF
v_gene: TRBV6-6; j_gene: TRBJ2-1; d_gene: -; len: 12; abundance: -; CDR3nt: TGTGCCAGCAAGGGATCTGGCAGTGAGCAGTTCTTC; CDR3aa: CASKGSGSEQFF
v_gene: TRBV6-1; j_gene: TRBJ2-1; d_gene: -; len: 12; abundance: -; CDR3nt: TGTGCCAGCAGCCAAGGCGTTTTTGAGCAGTTCTTC; CDR3aa: CASSQGVFEQFF
v_gene: TRBV18; j_gene: TRBJ1-2; d_gene: TRBD1; len: 15; abundance: -; CDR3nt: TGTGCCAGCTCACCAGGGACAGGGGTTACCTATGGCTACACCTTC; CDR3aa: CASSPGTGVTYGYTF
v_gene: TRBV6-5; j_gene: TRBJ2-1; d_gene: TRBD2; len: 16; abundance: -; CDR3nt: TGTGCCAGCAGTTCCTCTAGCGGGGGCTCCTACAATGAGCAGTTCTTC; CDR3aa: CASSSSSGGSYNEQFF
v_gene: TRBV30; j_gene: TRBJ2-7; d_gene: -; len: 12; abundance: -; CDR3nt: TGTGCCTGGAGTGCCGGGGGCTACGAGCAGTACTTC; CDR3aa: CAWSAGGYEQYF
v_gene: TRBV10-1; j_gene: TRBJ2-1; d_gene: -; len: 12; abundance: -; CDR3nt: TGCGCCAGCAGTCAGGGGAACAATGAGCAGTTCTTC; CDR3aa: CASSQGNNEQFF
v_gene: TRBV30; j_gene: TRBJ2-3; d_gene: TRBD2; len: 14; abundance: few; CDR3nt: TGTGCCTGGACGACTAGCGGGGGCAGGGTTACGCAGTATTTT; CDR3aa: CAWTTSGGRVTQYF
v_gene: TRBV9; j_gene: TRBJ2-1; d_gene: -; len: 11; abundance: -; CDR3nt: TGTGCCAGCAGAACTAGTAATGAGCAGTTCTTC; CDR3aa: CASRTSNEQFF
v_gene: TRBV5-4; j_gene: TRBJ2-1; d_gene: TRBD2; len: 18; abundance: -; CDR3nt: TGTGCCAGCAGCTTGGTTTCGATAGCGGGGCCCGTATACAATGAGCAGTTCTTC; CDR3aa: CASSLVSIAGPVYNEQFF
v_gene: TRBV5-6; j_gene: TRBJ2-3; d_gene: -; len: 15; abundance: -; CDR3nt: TGTGCCAGCAGCTTGATTTTGGCTAGCACAGATACGCAGTATTTT; CDR3aa: CASSLILASTDTQYF
v_gene: TRBV28; j_gene: TRBJ1-2; d_gene: -; len: 15; abundance: -; CDR3nt: TGTGCCAGCACAACTCAGGGCGGAAATAACTATGGCTACACCTTC; CDR3aa: CASTTQGGNNYGYTF
v_gene: TRBV2; j_gene: TRBJ2-2; d_gene: -; len: 13; abundance: once; CDR3nt: TGTGCCAGCAGTAAATTAGCGTCCGGGGAGCTGTTTTTT; CDR3aa: CASSKLASGELFF
v_gene: TRBV5-1; j_gene: TRBJ2-2; d_gene: TRBD1; len: 15; abundance: few; CDR3nt: TGCGCCAGCAGCTTGGGACAGGGGAACACCGGGGAGCTGTTTTTT; CDR3aa: CASSLGQGNTGELFF
v_gene: TRBV7-8; j_gene: TRBJ2-5; d_gene: -; len: 14; abundance: -; CDR3nt: TGTGCCAGCAGCTTGCCCGGAGGGCTCGAGACCCAGTACTTC; CDR3aa: CASSLPGGLETQYF
v_gene: TRBV28; j_gene: TRBJ2-7; d_gene: -; len: 14; abundance: -; CDR3nt: TGTGCCAGCAGCCGAGGGGCTACACACTACGAGCAGTACTTC; CDR3aa: CASSRGATHYEQYF
v_gene: TRBV7-2; j_gene: TRBJ2-7; d_gene: TRBD2; len: 16; abundance: -; CDR3nt: TGTGCCAGCAGCTCGGGACTAGCGGGAGGAACCGTCGAGCAGTACTTC; CDR3aa: CASSSGLAGGTVEQYF
v_gene: TRBV30; j_gene: TRBJ1-2; d_gene: TRBD1; len: 16; abundance: -; CDR3nt: TGTGCCTGGACTAGGTTCCCCCAGGGGGGAGACTATGGCTACACCTTC; CDR3aa: CAWTRFPQGGDYGYTF
v_gene: TRBV10-1; j_gene: TRBJ2-3; d_gene: -; len: 19; abundance: -; CDR3nt: TGCGCCAGCAGTGAGTCGGAGGTTCAAGCCCCTTTTAGCACAGATACGCAGTATTTT; CDR3aa: CASSESEVQAPFSTDTQYF
v_gene: TRBV6-1; j_gene: TRBJ1-5; d_gene: -; len: 13; abundance: -; CDR3nt: TGTGCCAGCACACGATTTGGTGGTCAGCCCCAGCATTTT; CDR3aa: CASTRFGGQPQHF
v_gene: TRBV7-5; j_gene: TRBJ1-6; d_gene: -; len: 16; abundance: -; CDR3nt: TGTGCCAGAAGCGCCCCTGACAGGCCACCTAATTCACCCCTCCACTTT; CDR3aa: CARSAPDRPPNSPLHF
v_gene: TRBV11-2; j_gene: TRBJ2-7; d_gene: -; len: 12; abundance: -; CDR3nt: TGTGCCAGCAGCTTAGGCGTTTACGAGCAGTACTTC; CDR3aa: CASSLGVYEQYF